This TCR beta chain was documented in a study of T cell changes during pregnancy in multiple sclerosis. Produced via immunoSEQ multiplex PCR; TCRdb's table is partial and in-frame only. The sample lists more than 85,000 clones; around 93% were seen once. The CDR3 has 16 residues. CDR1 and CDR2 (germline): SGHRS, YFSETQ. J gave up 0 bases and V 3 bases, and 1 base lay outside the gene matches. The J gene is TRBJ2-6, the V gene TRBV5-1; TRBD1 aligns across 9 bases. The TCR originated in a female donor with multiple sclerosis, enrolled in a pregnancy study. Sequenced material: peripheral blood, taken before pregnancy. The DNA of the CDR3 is TGCGCCAGCAGCTCGGGACAGGGCTCTGGGGCCAACGTCCTGACTTTC. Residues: CASSSGQGSGANVLTF.